Listed here are 6 T cell receptor beta chains from one sample, sequenced in a study of cytomegalovirus exposure and HLA in healthy donors. PCR employed 60 Vbeta and 13 Jbeta primers. Sequencing used immunoSEQ multiplex PCR; TCRdb keeps in-frame clones, though not all of them. The profile shows 57,000 or so clones, around 70% of them singletons. Sequenced: PBMCs. These receptors originate from a woman aged 55-69 years in good health and CMV-seropositive.

This chain uses TRBV9 with TRBJ2-2; D is perhaps TRBD2 (6 bases). The CDR3 runs to 14 residues. Trimming removed 10 bases from V and 0 bases from J, with 13 bases in between. From germline, CDR1 is SGDLS and CDR2 YYNGEE. The DNA for the CDR3 is TGTGCCTCCACGGGACTCACGAACACCGGGGAGCTGTTTTTT. Translation: CASTGLTNTGELFF.

The chain combines TRBV7-2 with TRBJ2-7, with no clear D. Trimming pared 0 bases from V and 2 bases from J, leaving 8 bases between. Germline CDR1 SGHTA, CDR2 FQGNSA. The CDR3 runs 14 residues. The CDR3 loop reads CASSLAVRTYEQYF. In DNA form, the CDR3 reads TGTGCCAGCAGCTTAGCGGTCAGAACCTACGAGCAGTACTTC.

This clone was picked up many times. This rearrangement joins TRBV7-2 to TRBJ1-2; the D gene is possibly TRBD1 (6 bases). The CDR3 totals 15 residues. Trimming shortened V by 4 bases and J by 2 bases, and 14 bases separated the two germline ends. CDR1 SGHTA and CDR2 FQGNSA come from the germline V gene. The CDR3 here is CASSSQGSGNYGYTF. DNA of the CDR3: TGTGCCAGCAGCTCACAGGGATCGGGGAACTATGGCTACACCTTC.

J is TRBJ2-2 and V is TRBV7-7; tentative D call: TRBD2 (5 bases). CDR1 SSHAT and CDR2 FNYEAQ come from the germline V gene (reference sequence). Trimming took off 5 bases at V and 0 bases at J, with 16 bases between the two ends. This CDR3 has 17 amino acids. The CDR3 nucleotides read TGTGCCAGCAGCCCTGGTACGGGGAGCGCGAACACCGGGGAGCTGTTTTTT. It yields the protein CASSPGTGSANTGELFF.

The chain employs TRBV7-2 and TRBJ2-2; D remains ambiguous. The length of the CDR3 is 13 residues. Per germline, CDR1 SGHTA and CDR2 FQGNSA. Trimming shortened V by 4 bases and J by 6 bases, and 9 bases separated the two germline ends. The chain's CDR3 is CASSSTRAGELFF. CDR3 in DNA: TGTGCCAGCAGCTCGACCCGGGCCGGGGAGCTGTTTTTT.

The chain joins TRBV11-2 to TRBJ1-1, with D maybe TRBD1 (5 bases). With 5 bases removed from V and 6 bases from J, the gap between germline ends came to 13 bases. CDR3 length: 13 amino acids. CDR1 and CDR2 from the germline V gene are SGHAT and FQNNGV. The chain's CDR3 is CASSPGTESEAFF. The CDR3 DNA reads as TGTGCCAGCAGCCCGGGGACTGAATCTGAAGCTTTCTTT. Supplemented by reference TRBV11-2 and TRBJ1-1, the full variable domain reads EAGVAQSPRYKIIEKRQSVAFWCNPISGHATLYWYQQILGQGPKLLIQFQNNGVVDDSQLPKDRFSAERLKGVDSTLKIQPAKLEDSAVYLCASSPGTESEAFFGQGTRLTVV.